These T cell receptor beta chains were read from a single sample in a study of T-cell memory formation after mild COVID-19. TCRdb independently ran MiXCR on the 5' RACE reads; one entry per CDR3 protein. The profile covers about 350,000 distinct CDR3 sequences, with approximately 14% appearing a single time and around 22% taken by the ten largest. Sequencing input: PBMCs or a T cell subset sorted from them (not recorded which). Receptors were obtained from a man aged 18-30 years who had mild COVID-19 (a few samples of this study predate the infection). Cell type and time point are not known. Both conserved end residues are part of each CDR3. D genes are given only for firm matches. Expanded clones are given a class, and other clones once, few, many or no size at all.

J: TRBJ1-1; V: TRBV9; length: 15; D: .; size: few; DNA: TGTGCCAGCAGCGCAGAGCCGGCGGTGAGGGCTGAAGCTTTCTTT; CDR3: CASSAEPAVRAEAFF
J: TRBJ1-2; V: TRBV7-9; length: 13; D: .; size: .; DNA: TGTGCCAGCAGCTTACCGGTCGGACCGAGCTACACCTTC; CDR3: CASSLPVGPSYTF
J: TRBJ1-6; V: TRBV12-3/TRBV12-4; length: 15; D: TRBD1; size: many; DNA: TGTGCCAGCAGCTTTAGCAGGGACAGTAATTCACCCCTCCACTTT; CDR3: CASSFSRDSNSPLHF
J: TRBJ2-1; V: TRBV7-6; length: 13; D: TRBD1; size: .; DNA: TGTGCCAGCAGCGAGGACAGGTACAATGAGCAGTTCTTC; CDR3: CASSEDRYNEQFF
J: TRBJ2-3; V: TRBV20-1; length: 13; D: .; size: .; DNA: TGCAGTGCTTCCCCCCTAGTGGGAGATACGCAGTATTTT; CDR3: CSASPLVGDTQYF
J: TRBJ2-5; V: TRBV7-2; length: 15; D: TRBD2; size: few; DNA: TGTGCCAGCAGCTTACGCGCGGGGGGGGGAGAGACCCAGTACTTC; CDR3: CASSLRAGGGETQYF
J: TRBJ1-1; V: TRBV7-9; length: 14; D: .; size: many; DNA: TGTGCCAGCAGCTTATCGCAGGCGAACACTGAAGCTTTCTTT; CDR3: CASSLSQANTEAFF
J: TRBJ2-1; V: TRBV5-6; length: 12; D: .; size: many; DNA: TGTGCCAGCAGCCGCAACTACAATGAGCAGTTCTTC; CDR3: CASSRNYNEQFF
J: TRBJ2-1; V: TRBV6-5; length: 14; D: .; size: .; DNA: TGTGCCAGCAGTCCCAGGGATTCTTTCAATGAGCAGTTCTTC; CDR3: CASSPRDSFNEQFF
J: TRBJ1-6; V: TRBV7-2; length: 15; D: .; size: many; DNA: TGTGCCAGCAGCCCCCGGGCGGGAGACCTTTCACCCCTCCACTTT; CDR3: CASSPRAGDLSPLHF
J: TRBJ2-1; V: TRBV5-5; length: 15; D: TRBD2; size: few; DNA: TGTGCCAGCACGAGCGGGGGGGCGGTTGGGAATGAGCAGTTCTTC; CDR3: CASTSGGAVGNEQFF